A selection of T cell receptor beta chains follows, all from one sample in a study of T cell responses to AZD1222 COVID-19 vaccine. Profiled with immunoSEQ multiplex PCR; TCRdb holds only in-frame clones, not every one. This table has tens of thousands of clones, around 87% appearing once. Sequences were derived from peripheral blood, sampled on day 0 of MenACWY control vaccination. These receptors were taken from an adult in good health. Each CDR3 is given with its conserved first and last residue. A D gene is named only where the DNA matches it firmly. Some rows have no size entry. The others give once, few or many, or a class for an expanded clone.

>TRBJ2-7|.|.|TRBV4-3
CASSPLTGDPYEQYF
>TRBJ2-2|few|TRBD2|TRBV28
CASSLGGANTGELFF
>TRBJ2-7|.|.|TRBV5-6
CASSLKTASYEQYF
>TRBJ2-7|.|.|TRBV5-4
CASSSRGNSYEQYF
>TRBJ2-7|few|.|TRBV15
CATSRGRPGEQYF
>TRBJ1-2|once|.|TRBV11-2
CASSQERRGGYTF
>TRBJ1-1|.|.|TRBV11-1
CASSLGWGATEAFF
>TRBJ1-2|.|.|TRBV25-1
CASSEYEGYTF
>TRBJ2-2|.|.|TRBV25-1
CASSELGAGKGTGELFF
>TRBJ2-3|.|.|TRBV29-1
CSVDQSADTQYF
>TRBJ1-2|.|.|TRBV7-9
CASSEQDWYGYTF
>TRBJ2-1|.|.|TRBV7-2
CASKPAGQVYNEQFF
>TRBJ2-2|.|.|TRBV27
CASSPGRTVRGTGELFF
>TRBJ1-2|once|.|TRBV7-8
CASSLRKQPPYGYTF
>TRBJ2-7|.|TRBD1|TRBV18
CASSPGTGTYEQYF
>TRBJ1-5|.|.|TRBV30
CAWGTPHQPQHF
>TRBJ2-7|.|TRBD1|TRBV6-5
CASSYQTGMTLLEQYF
>TRBJ1-3|.|.|TRBV7-9
CASSLAPRPLSGNTIYF
>TRBJ1-1|.|.|TRBV7-2
CASSSDRNTEAFF